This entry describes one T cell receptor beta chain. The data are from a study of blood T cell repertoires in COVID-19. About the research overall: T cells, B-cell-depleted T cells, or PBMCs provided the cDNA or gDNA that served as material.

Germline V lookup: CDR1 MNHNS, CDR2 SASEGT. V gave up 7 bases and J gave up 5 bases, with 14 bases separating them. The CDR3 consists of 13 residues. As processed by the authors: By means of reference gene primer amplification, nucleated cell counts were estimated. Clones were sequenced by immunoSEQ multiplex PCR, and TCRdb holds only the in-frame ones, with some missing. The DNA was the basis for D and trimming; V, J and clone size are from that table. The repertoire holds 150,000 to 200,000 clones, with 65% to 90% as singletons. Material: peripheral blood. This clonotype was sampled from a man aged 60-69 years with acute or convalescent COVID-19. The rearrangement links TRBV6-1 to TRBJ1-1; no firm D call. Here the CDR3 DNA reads TGTGCCAGCAAAATCCCTGAGGGAACTGAAGCTTTCTTT. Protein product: CASKIPEGTEAFF.